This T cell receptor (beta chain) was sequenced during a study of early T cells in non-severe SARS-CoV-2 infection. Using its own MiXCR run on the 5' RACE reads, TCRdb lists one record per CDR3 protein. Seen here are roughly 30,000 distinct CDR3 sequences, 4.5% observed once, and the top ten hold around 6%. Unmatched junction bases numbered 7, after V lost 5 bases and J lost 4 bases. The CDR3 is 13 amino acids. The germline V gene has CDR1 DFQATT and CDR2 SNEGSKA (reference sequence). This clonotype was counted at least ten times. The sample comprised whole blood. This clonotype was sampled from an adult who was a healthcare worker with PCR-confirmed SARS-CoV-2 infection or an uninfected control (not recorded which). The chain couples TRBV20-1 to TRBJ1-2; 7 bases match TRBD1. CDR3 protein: CSAPPGQSYGYTF. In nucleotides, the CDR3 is TGCAGTGCTCCTCCGGGACAGTCCTATGGCTACACCTTC.